What follows are 8 T cell receptor beta chains derived from one specimen sequenced in a study of cytomegalovirus exposure and HLA in healthy donors. A multiplex PCR was run with 60 Vbeta primers and 13 Jbeta primers. Libraries were prepared by immunoSEQ multiplex PCR; TCRdb keeps only in-frame clonotypes and omits some of them. The table lists 40,000 or so clones, about nine tenths of them singletons. Sequenced sample: PBMCs. These receptors came from a woman aged 40 to 50 in good health and CMV-seropositive.

This clone appeared a single time. The chain employs TRBV9 and TRBJ1-4; D gene uncertain. With 3 bases removed from V and 4 bases from J, the gap between germline ends came to 13 bases. Looked up from germline, CDR1 is SGDLS and CDR2 is YYNGEE. The CDR3 runs to 15 residues. This CDR3 reads CASSANSFVNEKLFF. The CDR3 bases are TGTGCCAGCAGCGCCAACAGCTTTGTTAATGAAAAACTGTTTTTT.

This chain joins TRBV2 and TRBJ2-1, with 10 bases matching TRBD1. The germline V gene encodes CDR1 SNHLY and CDR2 FYNNEI. CDR3 length equals 14 residues. V shed 7 bases, J shed 4 bases, and the junction held 4 bases outside the gene matches. The CDR3 protein is CASKGQGWYNEQFF. The CDR3 coding sequence is TGTGCCAGCAAGGGACAGGGGTGGTACAATGAGCAGTTCTTC.

The gene calls are TRBV25-1 and TRBJ1-1; TRBD1 might be the D (5 bases). The CDR3 runs 10 residues. CDR1 is MGHDK, CDR2 SYGVNS, per germline. Trimming took 4 bases from V and 8 from J, leaving 5 bases between them. DNA of the CDR3: TGTGCCAGCAGTGCAGGGGAAGCTTTCTTT. Its translation is CASSAGEAFF.

The J gene is TRBJ1-2, the V gene TRBV27, with D possibly being TRBD1 (6 bases). CDR1 is MNHEY and CDR2 is SMNVEV in the germline V gene (reference sequence). V was shortened by 8 bases and J by 8 bases, with 9 bases between the two germline ends. This CDR3 comprises 10 residues. The CDR3 region is CASRGGGYTF. CDR3 nucleotide sequence: TGTGCCAGCCGGGGGGGCGGCTACACCTTC.

The rearrangement uses TRBV5-6 and TRBJ2-1; 7 positions match TRBD2. CDR1 is SGHDT, CDR2 YYEEEE, per germline. With V trimmed by 4 bases and J by 5 bases, 18 bases remained unmatched. The length of the CDR3 is 18 residues. The CDR3: CASSPTSGVPRWNNEQFF. CDR3 DNA: TGTGCCAGCAGCCCAACCAGCGGGGTACCTCGCTGGAACAATGAGCAGTTCTTC.

This chain joins TRBV12-5 and TRBJ1-1; D is uncertain. V was clipped by 7 bases and J by 5 bases, with 11 bases between them. CDR3 length: 12 amino acids. Germline-derived CDR1 and CDR2 are LGHNT and FRNRAP. CDR3 sequence reads: CASDLRGTEAFF. The CDR3 DNA is TGTGCTAGTGACCTGAGAGGGACTGAAGCTTTCTTT.

This rearrangement joins TRBV6-1 to TRBJ2-5; 7 nucleotides line up with TRBD1. V lost 6 bases and J lost 5; bases outside the gene matches: 6. The CDR3 is 13 residues long. Germline loops: CDR1 MNHNS, CDR2 SASEGT. CDR3 coding DNA: TGTGCCAGCAGGAGGGGGCTGGAGGAGACCCAGTACTTC. Translation gives CASRRGLEETQYF.

The gene calls are TRBV7-9 and TRBJ1-1; D is possibly TRBD1 (5 bases). V was pared by 5 bases and J by 7 bases, with 17 bases between. The germline gives CDR1 SEHNR, CDR2 FQNEAQ (reference sequence). The CDR3 has 14 amino acids. In DNA, the CDR3 is TGTGCCAGCAGCGCCGCGCAGGGCCCTTATGAAGCTTTCTTT. Translated: CASSAAQGPYEAFF. Full variable domain (remainder filled in from reference TRBV7-9 and TRBJ1-1): DTGVSQNPRHKITKRGQNVTFRCDPISEHNRLYWYRQTLGQGPEFLTYFQNEAQLEKSRLLSDRFSAERPKGSFSTLEIQRTEQGDSAMYLCASSAAQGPYEAFFGQGTRLTVV.